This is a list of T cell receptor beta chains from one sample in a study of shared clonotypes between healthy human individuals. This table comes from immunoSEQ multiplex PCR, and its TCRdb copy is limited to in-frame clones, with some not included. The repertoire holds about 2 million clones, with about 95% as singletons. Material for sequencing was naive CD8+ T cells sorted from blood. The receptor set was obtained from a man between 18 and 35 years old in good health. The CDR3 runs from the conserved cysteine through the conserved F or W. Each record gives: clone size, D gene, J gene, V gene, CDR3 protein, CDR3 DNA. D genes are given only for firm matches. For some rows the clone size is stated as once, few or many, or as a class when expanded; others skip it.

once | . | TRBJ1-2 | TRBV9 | CASSGVGYYGYTF | TGTGCCAGCAGCGGGGTAGGATACTATGGCTACACCTTC
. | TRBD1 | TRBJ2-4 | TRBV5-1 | CASSPGQGLFKNIQYF | TGCGCCAGCAGCCCCGGACAGGGGCTCTTCAAAAACATTCAGTACTTC
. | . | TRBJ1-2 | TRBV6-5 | CATSDGPDGYTF | TGTGCCACTTCGGACGGCCCGGATGGCTACACCTTC
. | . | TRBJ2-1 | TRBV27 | CATYAVGGQGYEQFF | TGTGCCACCTATGCGGTAGGTGGGCAAGGGTATGAGCAGTTCTTC
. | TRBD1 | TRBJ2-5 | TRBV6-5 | CASSYEGTGGMETQYF | TGTGCCAGCAGTTACGAGGGGACAGGGGGCATGGAGACCCAGTACTTC
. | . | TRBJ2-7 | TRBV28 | CASGPNEQYF | TGTGCCAGCGGTCCAAACGAGCAGTACTTC
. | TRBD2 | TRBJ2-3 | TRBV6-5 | CASNPSGGHQDTQYF | TGTGCCAGCAACCCTAGCGGGGGCCATCAAGATACGCAGTATTTT
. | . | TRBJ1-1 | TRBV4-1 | CASCSGGWAEAFF | TGCGCCAGTTGTAGCGGGGGTTGGGCTGAAGCTTTCTTT
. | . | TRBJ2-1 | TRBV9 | CASSSQDRSSYNEQFF | TGTGCCAGCAGCTCCCAAGACAGGAGCTCCTACAATGAGCAGTTCTTC
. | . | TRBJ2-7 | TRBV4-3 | CASSPRTNAYEQYF | TGCGCCAGCAGCCCCCGGACGAACGCCTACGAGCAGTACTTC
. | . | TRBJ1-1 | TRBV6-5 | CASSSSLPLGTEAFF | TGTGCCAGCAGTTCCTCACTCCCTCTGGGCACTGAAGCTTTCTTT
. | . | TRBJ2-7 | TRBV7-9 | CASSLTYGTKSEQYF | TGTGCCAGCAGCTTAACTTACGGGACAAAATCCGAGCAGTACTTC
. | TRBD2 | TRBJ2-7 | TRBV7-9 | CASSAGLYEQYF | TGTGCCAGCAGCGCGGGACTATACGAGCAGTACTTC
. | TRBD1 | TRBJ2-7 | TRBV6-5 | CASSYARGLSYEQYF | TGTGCCAGCAGTTACGCCAGGGGGCTTTCCTACGAGCAGTACTTC
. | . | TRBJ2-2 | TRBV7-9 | CASSHWGSEDTGELFF | TGTGCCAGCAGCCATTGGGGGTCAGAGGACACCGGGGAGCTGTTTTTT
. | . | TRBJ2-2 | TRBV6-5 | CASSYDGTGELFF | TGTGCCAGCAGTTACGATGGCACCGGGGAGCTGTTTTTT
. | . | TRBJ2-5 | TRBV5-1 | CASSTTEQYQETQYF | TGCGCCAGCAGCACCACAGAACAGTACCAAGAGACCCAGTACTTC
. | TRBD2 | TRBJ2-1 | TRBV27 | CASRAGGPVNEQFF | TGTGCCAGCAGGGCGGGAGGGCCGGTTAATGAGCAGTTCTTC